The 23 T cell receptor beta chains below were found in one sample sequenced in a study of OX40 agonist ivuxolimab in advanced cancers. Method: immunoSEQ multiplex PCR; TCRdb's copy keeps in-frame clones and lacks some. The sample lists 50,000 to 70,000 clones, around 85% occurring once. The material was CD4+ or CD8+ T cells sorted from blood, obtained in a trial of the OX40 agonist ivuxolimab. The receptors stem from an adult with an advanced solid tumor such as melanoma, head and neck, liver or kidney cancer.

The gene calls are TRBV2 and TRBJ1-2, with 8 nucleotides matching TRBD1. The V and J ends lost 3 bases and 4 bases, in that order; junction bases with no gene match: 4. This CDR3 is built from 14 residues. Germline V lookup: CDR1 SNHLY, CDR2 FYNNEI. CDR3 region: CASSDAGGSYGYTF. CDR3 coding DNA: TGTGCCAGCAGTGATGCAGGGGGCAGCTATGGCTACACCTTC. The full variable domain, completed using reference TRBV2 and TRBJ1-2, is EPEVTQTPSHQVTQMGQEVILRCVPISNHLYFYWYRQILGQKVEFLVSFYNNEISEKSEIFDDQFSVERPDGSNFTLKIRSTKLEDSAMYFCASSDAGGSYGYTFGSGTRLTVV.

This CDR3 is CASSLRTSGITDTQYF. DNA for the CDR3: TGTGCCAGCAGCTTACGGACTAGCGGTATCACAGATACGCAGTATTTT. The rearrangement links TRBV7-2 to TRBJ2-3, with TRBD2 matching 10 bases. This CDR3 region has 16 residues. Germline loops: CDR1 SGHTA, CDR2 FQGNSA. V trimming: 2 bases; J trimming: 2 bases; junction bases outside the gene matches: 4.

The chain links TRBV28 to TRBJ2-7; D is perhaps TRBD1 (6 bases). The CDR3 covers 11 residues. In germline, CDR1 is MDHEN, CDR2 SYDVKM. DNA of the CDR3: TGTGCTACCAGGGGTGCCTACGAGCAGTACTTC. Residues: CATRGAYEQYF.

This chain links TRBV19 with TRBJ2-3, with unresolved D. The CDR3 contains 14 residues. Trimming took 8 bases from V and 0 from J, leaving 12 bases between them. Germline V gene lookup returns CDR1 LNHDA and CDR2 SQIVND (reference sequence). The CDR3, as DNA: TGTGCCAGTGTGGACGTATCTAGCACAGATACGCAGTATTTT. The encoded protein is CASVDVSSTDTQYF.

The chain recombines TRBV5-6 with TRBJ1-1; D possibly corresponds to TRBD1 (6 bases). This CDR3 comprises 16 residues. Looked up from germline, CDR1 is SGHDT and CDR2 is YYEEEE. Between the trimmed V and J ends, which lost 3 bases and 1 base, there was a span of 16 bases. The CDR3 bases are TGTGCCAGCAGCTCAAGGGGCAGAGGGGGGAACACTGAAGCTTTCTTT. Translation: CASSSRGRGGNTEAFF.

The chain carries TRBV7-2 and TRBJ1-6; TRBD1 matches at 7 bases. V was clipped by 0 bases and J by 15 bases; unmatched bases: 8. The CDR3 loop spans 14 amino acids. CDR1 is SGHTA and CDR2 is FQGNSA in the germline V gene. The CDR3 coding sequence is TGTGCCAGCAGCTTAGCGCTGAGACAGGGAGGCCTCCACTTT. Residues: CASSLALRQGGLHF.

The chain carries TRBV10-3 and TRBJ2-1, with TRBD1 identical over 10 bases. The CDR3 is 14 residues long. The germline V gene encodes CDR1 ENHRY and CDR2 SYGVKD. With V trimmed by 7 bases and J by 2 bases, 2 bases remained unmatched. Here the CDR3 DNA reads TGTGCCATCAAAGACAGGGGGCCCTACAATGAGCAGTTCTTC. It codes for CAIKDRGPYNEQFF.

The chain employs TRBV13 and TRBJ2-7; 9 positions agree with TRBD1. The junction had 7 bases not matched to a gene; V was cut back by 5 bases and J by 5 bases. Germline V gene lookup returns CDR1 PRHDT and CDR2 FYEKMQ (reference sequence). The CDR3 contains 14 residues. Here the CDR3 reads CASSPGQGRHEQYF. CDR3 DNA: TGTGCCAGCAGCCCCGGACAGGGGAGGCACGAGCAGTACTTC. The full variable domain, rest sourced from reference TRBV13 and TRBJ2-7, is AAGVIQSPRHLIKEKRETATLKCYPIPRHDTVYWYQQGPGQDPQFLISFYEKMQSDKGSIPDRFSAQQFSDYHSELNMSSLELGDSALYFCASSPGQGRHEQYFGPGTRLTVT.

The chain is built from TRBV28 and TRBJ1-5, with 9 positions matching TRBD1. V was pared by 3 bases and J by 6 bases, with 15 bases of the junction left unmatched. The CDR3 covers 18 residues. Germline CDR1 and CDR2: MDHEN and SYDVKM. The DNA for the CDR3 is TGTGCCAGCAGTTTGTCGATCACTAGACAGGGGGGTTTTCAGCCCCAGCATTTT. Translation gives CASSLSITRQGGFQPQHF.

CDR3 amino acids: CATSTKVDGFDEQYF. As DNA, the CDR3 is TGTGCCACCAGCACCAAGGTGGATGGCTTCGACGAGCAGTACTTC. The rearrangement joins TRBV15 to TRBJ2-7; D gene uncertain. The CDR3 consists of 15 residues. Germline CDR1 is LNHNV and CDR2 is YYDKDF (reference sequence). V lost 4 bases, J lost 5 bases, and 18 bases lay in between.

The genes are TRBV28 and TRBJ1-3, with D unresolved. The V gene's germline CDR1 is MDHEN and CDR2 SYDVKM. The CDR3 is made up of 15 amino acids. The V gene lost 6 bases and the J gene lost 3 bases, with 15 bases spanning the gap. The CDR3 DNA follows: TGTGCCAGCAGCTCCTCCACATGGAGTGGAAACACCATATATTTT. Translation gives CASSSSTWSGNTIYF.

The V call is TRBV5-1, the J call TRBJ2-1; no reliable D call. The CDR3 consists of 15 residues. Germline V CDR1 and CDR2: SGHRS, YFSETQ. Deletions cut 0 bases from V and 4 bases from J, with 11 bases between. The CDR3 DNA sequence: TGCGCCAGCAGCTTGGGTCCCGGGCAGTACAATGAGCAGTTCTTC. It encodes CASSLGPGQYNEQFF.

This clone came up once. This sequence joins TRBV9 and TRBJ2-5; 8 nucleotides align to TRBD2. J was trimmed by 2 bases and V by 0 bases; bases with no gene match: 3. The CDR3 spans 15 residues. The germline V gene encodes CDR1 SGDLS and CDR2 YYNGEE. The CDR3: CASSVDGRAQETQYF. CDR3 DNA sequence: TGTGCCAGCAGCGTAGACGGGAGGGCGCAAGAGACCCAGTACTTC.

The CDR3 sequence is CASSFGAYEQYF. The CDR3 DNA follows: TGTGCCAGCAGCTTTGGTGCCTACGAGCAGTACTTC. The V gene is TRBV7-2, the J gene TRBJ2-7; no reliable D call. CDR1 and CDR2 from the germline V gene are SGHTA and FQGNSA. The CDR3 is 12 residues long. V lost 3 bases and J 2 bases, leaving 5 bases between the germline ends.

This chain joins TRBV5-4 and TRBJ2-5; D perhaps matches TRBD1 (5 bases). The CDR3 is 14 amino acids. With 1 base removed from V and 5 bases from J, the gap between germline ends came to 12 bases. CDR1 and CDR2 (germline): SGHNT, YYREEE (reference sequence). Written as DNA, the CDR3 is TGTGCCAGCAGCTTGCAGGGAAAAATGGAGACCCAGTACTTC. Translation: CASSLQGKMETQYF.

This clone was counted between two and nine times. The rearrangement joins TRBV6-6 to TRBJ2-3; D gene unclear. There are 14 residues in the CDR3. Trimming shortened V by 0 bases and J by 2 bases, and 6 bases separated the two germline ends. Germline V CDR1 and CDR2: MNHNY, SVGAGI (reference sequence). CDR3 amino acids: CASSYSRVTDTQYF. As DNA, the CDR3 is TGTGCCAGCAGTTACTCCCGGGTCACAGATACGCAGTATTTT.

The chain is built from TRBV19 and TRBJ1-5; TRBD1 might be the D (5 bases). The germline V gene has CDR1 LNHDA and CDR2 SQIVND (reference sequence). With 3 bases removed from V and 6 bases from J, the gap between germline ends came to 9 bases. This CDR3 comprises 13 residues. CDR3 in amino acids: CASSMQGGQPQHF. The CDR3 bases are TGTGCCAGTAGTATGCAGGGAGGTCAGCCCCAGCATTTT.

The V call is TRBV27, the J call TRBJ2-2; a weak D match, TRBD1 (5 bases). The V end was cut by 5 bases, the J end by 6 bases, with 25 bases between. Germline CDR1 reads MNHEY; CDR2 reads SMNVEV (reference sequence). The CDR3 has 18 amino acids. CDR3 residues: CASSEVFHHTGAPGELFF. The CDR3 DNA reads as TGTGCCAGCAGTGAAGTTTTCCACCATACAGGAGCCCCCGGGGAGCTGTTTTTT.

The chain recombines TRBV7-8 with TRBJ2-7, with D perhaps being TRBD1 or TRBD2 (5 bases each). V gave up 5 bases and J gave up 5 bases, with 16 bases separating them. The CDR3 is 14 residues long. The germline CDR1 and CDR2 sequences are SGHVS and FQNEAQ. The CDR3 sequence is CASSKRRDVHEQYF. The CDR3 nucleotides are TGTGCCAGCAGCAAGCGCCGGGACGTCCACGAGCAGTACTTC.

The chain is built from TRBV27 and TRBJ2-7, with unresolved D. The CDR3 contains 15 residues. Germline V gene lookup returns CDR1 MNHEY and CDR2 SMNVEV (reference sequence). V lost 5 bases and J lost 3, with 17 bases in between. The CDR3 coding sequence is TGTGCCAGCAGTAACCTCCGGGCCCGAAACTACGAGCAGTACTTC. Translating it yields CASSNLRARNYEQYF.

The rearrangement joins TRBV7-9 to TRBJ1-6, with D perhaps matching TRBD1 (6 bases). V was pared by 5 bases and J by 11 bases, with 16 bases between. The CDR3 covers 14 residues. The germline V gene has CDR1 SEHNR and CDR2 FQNEAQ (reference sequence). CDR3 sequence (DNA): TGTGCCAGCAGCCCACAGGGTCCTCGGGCACCCCTCCACTTT. Translated, it gives CASSPQGPRAPLHF.

This chain connects TRBV7-3 to TRBJ2-5; no clear D. The CDR3 runs 13 residues. V lost 3 bases, J lost 5 bases, and 10 bases lay in between. The V gene's germline CDR1 is SGHTA and CDR2 FQGTGA. The CDR3 loop reads CASSFLSGETQYF. The CDR3 bases are TGTGCCAGCAGCTTCCTCTCCGGGGAGACCCAGTACTTC.

The chain joins TRBV27 to TRBJ1-1; TRBD1 aligns across 7 bases. V was clipped by 6 bases and J by 1 base; unmatched bases: 8. The germline CDR1 and CDR2 sequences are MNHEY and SMNVEV (reference sequence). This CDR3 is built from 15 residues. CDR3 protein: CASSRDSEWNTEAFF. Written as DNA, the CDR3 is TGTGCCAGCAGCCGGGACAGCGAGTGGAACACTGAAGCTTTCTTT.